This TCR beta chain originates from a study of cytomegalovirus exposure and HLA in healthy donors. Trimming took 4 bases from V and 4 from J; bases not matched to a gene: 11. The CDR3 has 16 residues. The germline V gene has CDR1 SGHAT and CDR2 FQNNGV. The study's findings and limits: Reported results showed that the classifier diagnosed cytomegalovirus status with high specificity and sensitivity.

The assay was immunoSEQ multiplex PCR, and TCRdb's table has in-frame clones only and misses some. The profile covers 110,000 to 150,000 clones, with roughly nine tenths appearing a single time and approximately 3% taken by the ten largest. With regard to this clone: Its cognate antigen is unknown.

The TCR originated in a man aged 18 to 30 in good health and CMV-seronegative. The chain links TRBV11-2 to TRBJ2-3, with 7 bases aligning to TRBD2. Sequencing input: PBMCs. The CDR3 sequence: CASSSLGKRGPDTQYF. CDR3 nucleotides: TGTGCCAGCAGCTCCCTCGGAAAGCGGGGACCAGATACGCAGTATTTT.